This is a list of T cell receptor beta chains from one sample in a study of CD8+CD57+ T cells in acquired aplastic anemia. TCRdb reanalysed the reads using MiXCR and keeps one entry per CDR3 protein. This table has about 110,000 distinct CDR3 sequences, roughly 51% appearing once. The sample comprised sorted CD4+, CD8+, or CD8+CD57+ T cells (not recorded which) from PBMCs. The receptors here all came from a human donor in good health, serving as a control. The CDR3 runs from the conserved cysteine through the conserved F or W. The D gene is left open where the match is weak. The listing skips clone size in some rows; elsewhere it reads once, few, many or a size class.

DNA: TGCAGTGCCCCTGACAGGGCCTGGGACACTGAAGCTTTCTTT
CDR3: CSAPDRAWDTEAFF
J: TRBJ1-1
size: NA
D: TRBD1
V: TRBV20-1

DNA: TGCAGCATAACCGGGACCCCTCGCTCCTACGAGCAGTACTTC
CDR3: CSITGTPRSYEQYF
J: TRBJ2-7
size: many
D: NA
V: TRBV20-1

DNA: TGCAGCGCCGAATCAGCAACTAATGAAAAACTGTTTTTT
CDR3: CSAESATNEKLFF
J: TRBJ1-4
size: many
D: NA
V: TRBV29-1

DNA: TGTGCCAGCAGTTTAAGGGGGGGTTATGGCTACACCTTC
CDR3: CASSLRGGYGYTF
J: TRBJ1-2
size: many
D: NA
V: TRBV27

DNA: TGTGCCAGTAGCGCCGGGCCCCGTATCTACGAGCAGTACTTC
CDR3: CASSAGPRIYEQYF
J: TRBJ2-7
size: many
D: NA
V: TRBV19

DNA: TGTGCCAGTAGTACGGGGCTCAATTCACCCCTCCACTTT
CDR3: CASSTGLNSPLHF
J: TRBJ1-6
size: few
D: NA
V: TRBV19

DNA: TGTGCCAGTAGTATAGGAAGCAGAATCACCGGGGAGCTGTTTTTT
CDR3: CASSIGSRITGELFF
J: TRBJ2-2
size: once
D: NA
V: TRBV19

DNA: TGTGCCAGCAGCTCCGAGGGGCAGGGTCGGATTGATACGCAGTATTTT
CDR3: CASSSEGQGRIDTQYF
J: TRBJ2-3
size: many
D: NA
V: TRBV7-8

DNA: TGTGCCACCAGTGATTGTGAGACAGGGAACACTGAAGCTTTCTTT
CDR3: CATSDCETGNTEAFF
J: TRBJ1-1
size: NA
D: NA
V: TRBV24-1

DNA: TGCAGCGTTGGAGGAAGCGTCAGGGGGCGCGAGGACACTGAAGCTTTCTTT
CDR3: CSVGGSVRGREDTEAFF
J: TRBJ1-1
size: NA
D: TRBD1
V: TRBV29-1

DNA: TGTGCCAGCAGCCCAGAAGTGGGGGGCCCAGATACGCAGTATTTT
CDR3: CASSPEVGGPDTQYF
J: TRBJ2-3
size: NA
D: NA
V: TRBV4-2

DNA: TGTGCCATCAGTGACTTGAGGGAGCAGTACTTC
CDR3: CAISDLREQYF
J: TRBJ2-7
size: NA
D: NA
V: TRBV10-3

DNA: TGTGCCAGCAGCATTGCCCTCCAGGGTGTGAATGAAAAACTGTTTTTT
CDR3: CASSIALQGVNEKLFF
J: TRBJ1-4
size: NA
D: NA
V: TRBV10-3

DNA: TGTGCCAGCAGCTTACGGACTACCTACGAGCAGTACTTC
CDR3: CASSLRTTYEQYF
J: TRBJ2-7
size: NA
D: NA
V: TRBV7-2

DNA: TGTGCCAGCAGCGCAGGGTGGGGAAATGAAAAACTGTTTTTT
CDR3: CASSAGWGNEKLFF
J: TRBJ1-4
size: NA
D: NA
V: TRBV7-8

DNA: TGTGCCAGCAGCCCTACCGCCGATGACAAACCCTACGAGCAGTACTTC
CDR3: CASSPTADDKPYEQYF
J: TRBJ2-7
size: once
D: NA
V: TRBV14

DNA: TGTGCCAGCAGCCGAGAAGATTGTCTCTATCCAACCTACGAGCAGTACTTC
CDR3: CASSREDCLYPTYEQYF
J: TRBJ2-7
size: NA
D: NA
V: TRBV3-1